This passage covers 11 T cell receptor beta chains from one sample sequenced in a study of T cell responses to AZD1222 COVID-19 vaccine (dated by TCRdb to 2020 to 2023). Library generation was performed with the immunoSEQ multiplex PCR assay. Held by TCRdb, this immuneACCESS table contains in-frame sequences only and omits some clones. Under half of the omission traces to an unresolved V gene where checked; the cause of the rest is unknown. This sample has approximately 69,000 clones in its table, and approximately 87% of those were observed once. The ten largest make up about 23% of the sample. Sample time point, as interpreted from the label and publication: about 28 days (+/-7) after the second vaccine dose. Here the sequenced sample was peripheral blood, taken 28 days after the second AZD1222 dose. These receptors were obtained from an adult who received the AZD1222 COVID-19 vaccine.

The rearrangement uses TRBV15 and TRBJ1-5; the D gene is possibly TRBD1 (6 bases). There are 13 residues in the CDR3. Trimming removed 5 bases from V and 5 bases from J, with 10 bases in between. Germline V CDR1 and CDR2: LNHNV, YYDKDF (reference sequence). CDR3 region: CATSLTGYQPQHF. CDR3 DNA sequence: TGTGCCACCAGCCTGACAGGCTATCAGCCCCAGCATTTT.

This clone was counted between two and nine times. The CDR3, as DNA: TGTGCCAGCACCATCGACAGCGCCAACACTGAAGCTTTCTTT. Translating it yields CASTIDSANTEAFF. V is TRBV11-2 and J is TRBJ1-1, with TRBD1 as a possible D gene (5 bases). Deletions cut 7 bases from V and 2 bases from J, with 14 bases between. Looked up from germline, CDR1 is SGHAT and CDR2 is FQNNGV. The CDR3 has 14 residues.

The V call is TRBV12-5, the J call TRBJ1-5, with D hard to call. The CDR3 covers 16 residues. Germline assignment: CDR1 LGHNT and CDR2 FRNRAP. Trimming cost V 0 bases and J 0 bases, with 9 bases left between them. CDR3 bases: TGTGCTAGTGGTTTGGTAAACAGCAATAGCAATCAGCCCCAGCATTTT. Amino acids: CASGLVNSNSNQPQHF.

The CDR3 reads CASSGPRDSHTEAFF. The CDR3 coding sequence is TGTGCCAGCAGCGGACCTCGGGACTCCCACACTGAAGCTTTCTTT. The rearrangement links TRBV11-3 to TRBJ1-1, with D tentatively TRBD1 (5 bases). This CDR3 region has 15 residues. Germline CDR1 is SGHNT and CDR2 is YENEEA. Trimming left V 5 bases short and J 3 bases short, with 16 bases between.

The J gene is TRBJ1-2, the V gene TRBV24-1, with D possibly matching TRBD1 (5 bases). Germline CDR1 and CDR2: KGHDR and SFDVKD. V gave up 12 bases and J gave up 8 bases, with 24 bases separating them. This CDR3 contains 14 residues. The CDR3 sequence is CAAPEPGRNCGYTF. The CDR3 nucleotides read TGTGCCGCCCCAGAACCAGGGAGAAATTGCGGCTACACCTTC.

The chain employs TRBV11-2 and TRBJ1-2, with 7 bases lining up with TRBD1. Trimming at V came to 7 bases and at J to 7 bases, leaving 12 bases not matched to a gene. CDR1 SGHAT and CDR2 FQNNGV come from the germline V gene. CDR3 size: 14 residues. In nucleotides, the CDR3 is TGTGCCAGCAACACCGGGACAGCACAGCGTGGCTACACCTTC. Translating gives CASNTGTAQRGYTF.

V usage is TRBV9 and J usage is TRBJ1-2, with a tentative D call TRBD1 (6 bases). Trimming cost V 3 bases and J 2 bases, with 20 bases left between them. This CDR3 spans 17 amino acids. Looked up from germline, CDR1 is SGDLS and CDR2 is YYNGEE. CDR3 loop: CASSASFTTGTNYGYTF. The CDR3 nucleotides are TGTGCCAGCAGCGCTTCTTTCACAACAGGGACGAACTATGGCTACACCTTC.

The gene calls are TRBV19 and TRBJ2-1; 10 bases agree with TRBD2. The CDR3 contains 17 residues. The trim removed 5 bases at V and 2 bases at J, leaving 9 bases unmatched. In germline, CDR1 is LNHDA, CDR2 SQIVND (reference sequence). The CDR3 nucleotides read TGTGCCAGTAGTCCTACCACCGGGACTAGCGCCTACAATGAGCAGTTCTTC. Translation gives CASSPTTGTSAYNEQFF.

The chain joins TRBV5-4 to TRBJ2-1; D uncertain. The CDR3 sequence is 15 residues long. Germline V gene lookup returns CDR1 SGHNT and CDR2 YYREEE (reference sequence). V was pared by 0 bases and J by 7 bases, with 14 bases between. CDR3 sequence reads: CASSLDQVLTNEQFF. CDR3 bases: TGTGCCAGCAGCTTGGATCAGGTACTAACAAATGAGCAGTTCTTC.

V and J are TRBV10-3 and TRBJ1-1, with 9 bases matching TRBD1. J lost 4 bases, V lost 2 bases, and 8 bases had no gene match. In germline, CDR1 is ENHRY, CDR2 SYGVKD. This CDR3 region has 16 residues. The CDR3 DNA reads as TGTGCCATCAGTGAGCCCAGACAGGGGGTGAGCACTGAAGCTTTCTTT. It specifies CAISEPRQGVSTEAFF.

The chain employs TRBV4-1 and TRBJ1-1, with unresolved D. V was trimmed by 5 bases and J by 1 base, leaving 11 bases between them. Germline V CDR1 and CDR2: MGHRA, YSYEKL. CDR3 length: 14 residues. The CDR3 region has the DNA TGCGCCAGCAGCTTAGAGCCGGGGAACACTGAAGCTTTCTTT. Translating it yields CASSLEPGNTEAFF.